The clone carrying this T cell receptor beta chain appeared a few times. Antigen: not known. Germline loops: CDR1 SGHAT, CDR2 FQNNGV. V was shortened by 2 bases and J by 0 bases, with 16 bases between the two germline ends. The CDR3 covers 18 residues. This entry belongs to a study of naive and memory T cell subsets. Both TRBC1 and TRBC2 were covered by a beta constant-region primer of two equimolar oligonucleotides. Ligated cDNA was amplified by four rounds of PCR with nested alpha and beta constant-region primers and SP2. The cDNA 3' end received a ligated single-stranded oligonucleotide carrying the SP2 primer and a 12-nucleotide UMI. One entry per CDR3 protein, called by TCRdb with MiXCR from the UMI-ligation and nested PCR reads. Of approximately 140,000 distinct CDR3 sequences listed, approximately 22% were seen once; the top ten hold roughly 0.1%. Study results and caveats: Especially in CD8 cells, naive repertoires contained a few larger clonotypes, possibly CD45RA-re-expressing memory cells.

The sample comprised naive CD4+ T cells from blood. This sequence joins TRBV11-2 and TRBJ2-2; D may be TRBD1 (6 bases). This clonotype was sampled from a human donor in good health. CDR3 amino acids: CASSLRPPTGTNTGELFF. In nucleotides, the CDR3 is TGTGCCAGCAGCTTACGACCCCCGACAGGAACGAACACCGGGGAGCTGTTTTTT.